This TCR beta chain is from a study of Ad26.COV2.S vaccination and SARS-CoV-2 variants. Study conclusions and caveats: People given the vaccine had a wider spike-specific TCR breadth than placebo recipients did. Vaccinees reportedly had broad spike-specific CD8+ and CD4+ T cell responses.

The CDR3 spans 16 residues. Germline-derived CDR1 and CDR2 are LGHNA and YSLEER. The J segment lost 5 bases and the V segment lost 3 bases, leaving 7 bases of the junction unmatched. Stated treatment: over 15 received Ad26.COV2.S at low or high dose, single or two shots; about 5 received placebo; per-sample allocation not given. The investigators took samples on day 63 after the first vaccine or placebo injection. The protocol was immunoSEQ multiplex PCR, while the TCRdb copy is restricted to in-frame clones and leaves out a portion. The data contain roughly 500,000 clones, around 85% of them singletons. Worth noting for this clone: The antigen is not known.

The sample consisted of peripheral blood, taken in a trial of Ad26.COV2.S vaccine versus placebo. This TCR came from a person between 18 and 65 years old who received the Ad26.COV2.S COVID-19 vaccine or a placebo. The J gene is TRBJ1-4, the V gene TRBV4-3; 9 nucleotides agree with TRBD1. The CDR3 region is CASSQRTGTGNEKLFF. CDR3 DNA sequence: TGCGCCAGCAGCCAGAGGACCGGGACAGGGAATGAAAAACTGTTTTTT.